This paragraph covers one T cell receptor beta chain sequence. The V end lost 2 bases, the J end lost 6 bases, and 8 bases lay between the germline ends. This CDR3 contains 14 residues. Germline CDR1 is SGHVS and CDR2 is FNYEAQ. The data were obtained in a study of beta chain features in type 1 diabetes. Expressed TCRB transcripts were sequenced, since all the RNA that had been isolated was reverse transcribed. The data were produced by immunoSEQ multiplex PCR, yet TCRdb's version contains in-frame clones alone and is incomplete. Of roughly 150,000 clones in the sample, around 8% were seen once. Sequencing used central memory CD4+ T cells from blood. The TCR originated in a man between 18 and 35 years old in good health. The J gene is TRBJ1-6, the V gene TRBV7-6, with D maybe TRBD1 (5 bases). DNA for the CDR3: TGTGCCAGCAGCTTAACAGGTTTTAATTCACCCCTCCACTTT. Translated, it gives CASSLTGFNSPLHF. The complete variable domain, with remaining parts taken from reference TRBV7-6 and TRBJ1-6, reads GAGVSQSPRYKVTKRGQDVALRCDPISGHVSLYWYRQALGQGPEFLTYFNYEAQQDKSGLPNDRFSAERPEGSISTLTIQRTEQRDSAMYRCASSLTGFNSPLHFGNGTRLTVT.